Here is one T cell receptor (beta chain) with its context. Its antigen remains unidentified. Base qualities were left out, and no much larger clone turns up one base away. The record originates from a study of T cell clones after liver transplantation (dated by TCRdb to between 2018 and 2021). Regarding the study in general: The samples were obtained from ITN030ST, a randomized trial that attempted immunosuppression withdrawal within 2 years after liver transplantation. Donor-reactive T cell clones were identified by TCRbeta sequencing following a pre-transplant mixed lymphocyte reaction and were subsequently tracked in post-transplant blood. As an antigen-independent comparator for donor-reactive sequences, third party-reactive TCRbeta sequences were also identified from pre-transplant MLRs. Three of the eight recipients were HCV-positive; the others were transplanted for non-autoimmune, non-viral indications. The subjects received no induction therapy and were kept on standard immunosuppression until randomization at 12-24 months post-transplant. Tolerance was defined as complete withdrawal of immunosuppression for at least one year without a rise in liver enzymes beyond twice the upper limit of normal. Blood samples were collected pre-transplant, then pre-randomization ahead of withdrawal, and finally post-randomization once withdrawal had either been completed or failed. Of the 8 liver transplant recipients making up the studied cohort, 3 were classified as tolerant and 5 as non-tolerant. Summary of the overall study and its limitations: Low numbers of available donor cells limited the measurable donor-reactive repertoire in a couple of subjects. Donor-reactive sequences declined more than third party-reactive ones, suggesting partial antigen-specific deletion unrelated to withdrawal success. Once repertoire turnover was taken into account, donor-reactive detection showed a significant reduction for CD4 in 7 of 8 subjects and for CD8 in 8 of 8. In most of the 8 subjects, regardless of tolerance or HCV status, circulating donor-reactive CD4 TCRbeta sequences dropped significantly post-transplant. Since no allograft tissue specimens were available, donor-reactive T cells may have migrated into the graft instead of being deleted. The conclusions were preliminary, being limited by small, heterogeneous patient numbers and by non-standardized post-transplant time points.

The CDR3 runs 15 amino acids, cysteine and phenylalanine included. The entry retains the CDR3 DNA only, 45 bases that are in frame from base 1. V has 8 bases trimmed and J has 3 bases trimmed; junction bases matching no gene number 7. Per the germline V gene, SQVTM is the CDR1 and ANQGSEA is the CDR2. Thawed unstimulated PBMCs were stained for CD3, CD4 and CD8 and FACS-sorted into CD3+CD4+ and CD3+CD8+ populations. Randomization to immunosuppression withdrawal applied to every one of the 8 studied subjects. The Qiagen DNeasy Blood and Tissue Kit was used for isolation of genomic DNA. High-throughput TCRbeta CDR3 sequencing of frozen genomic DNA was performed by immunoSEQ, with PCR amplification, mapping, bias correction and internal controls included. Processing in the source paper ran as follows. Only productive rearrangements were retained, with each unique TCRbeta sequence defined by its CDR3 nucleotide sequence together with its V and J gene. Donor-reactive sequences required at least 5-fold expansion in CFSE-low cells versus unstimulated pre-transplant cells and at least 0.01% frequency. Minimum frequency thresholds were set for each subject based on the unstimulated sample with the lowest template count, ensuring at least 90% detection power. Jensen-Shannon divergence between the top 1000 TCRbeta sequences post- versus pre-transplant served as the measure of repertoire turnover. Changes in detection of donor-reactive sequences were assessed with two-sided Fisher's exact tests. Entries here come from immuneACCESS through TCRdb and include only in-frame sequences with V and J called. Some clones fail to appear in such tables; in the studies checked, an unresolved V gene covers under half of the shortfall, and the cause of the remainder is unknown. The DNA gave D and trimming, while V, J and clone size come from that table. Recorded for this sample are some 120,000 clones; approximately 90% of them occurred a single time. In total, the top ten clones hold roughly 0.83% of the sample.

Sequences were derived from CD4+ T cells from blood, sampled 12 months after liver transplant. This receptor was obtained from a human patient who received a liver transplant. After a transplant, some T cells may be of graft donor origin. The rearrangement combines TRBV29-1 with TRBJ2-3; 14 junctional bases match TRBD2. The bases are TGCAGCTCAGGACTAGCGGGAGGAATTACAGATACGCAGTATTTT. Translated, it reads CSSGLAGGITDTQYF.